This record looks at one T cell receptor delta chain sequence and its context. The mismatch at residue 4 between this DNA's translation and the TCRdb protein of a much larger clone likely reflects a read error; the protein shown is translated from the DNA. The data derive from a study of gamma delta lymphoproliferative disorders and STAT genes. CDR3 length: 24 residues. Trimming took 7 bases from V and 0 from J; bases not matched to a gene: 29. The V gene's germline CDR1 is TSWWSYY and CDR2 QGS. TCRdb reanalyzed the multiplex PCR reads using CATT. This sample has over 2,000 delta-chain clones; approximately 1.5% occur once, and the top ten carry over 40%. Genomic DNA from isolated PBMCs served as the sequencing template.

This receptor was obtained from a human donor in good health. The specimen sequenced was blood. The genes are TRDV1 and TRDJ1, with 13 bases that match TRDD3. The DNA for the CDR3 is TGTGCTCTTGTGGATTTTCCTTCCCCTTCGTACTGGGGGATACGGGGGGCGGACACCGATAAACTCATCTTT. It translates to CALVDFPSPSYWGIRGADTDKLIF.